A single sample gave rise to the 10 T cell receptor beta chains below, sequenced in a study of low-dose radiotherapy and immunotherapy resistance in tumors. Priming of first-strand cDNA relied on TRAV- and TRBV-specific primers (covering alpha and beta chains). It was with a constant-region primer and a V-primer adapter that TCRs were amplified over roughly 20 PCR cycles. TCRdb re-called the reads through MiXCR, storing one row per CDR3 protein. The table shows some 7,100 distinct CDR3 sequences, with approximately 57% occurring only once. The receptors come from a human donor with advanced metastatic prostate, ovarian, gallbladder or colorectal cancer (not recorded which). This table probably holds off-target reads from a library built for another chain.

This clonotype turned up a few times. The J gene is TRBJ2-2, the V gene TRBV11-2; D perhaps matches TRBD1 (6 bases). The ends were cut back, 5 bases at V and 3 bases at J, with 16 bases in the middle. The CDR3 extends over 16 amino acids. CDR1 SGHAT and CDR2 FQNNGV come from the germline V gene. CDR3 sequence (DNA): TGTGCCAGCAGCCACTTCAGGGGAAAAGACACCGGGGAGCTGTTTTTT. It translates to CASSHFRGKDTGELFF. Supplemented by reference TRBV11-2 and TRBJ2-2, the full variable domain reads EAGVAQSPRYKIIEKRQSVAFWCNPISGHATLYWYQQILGQGPKLLIQFQNNGVVDDSQLPKDRFSAERLKGVDSTLKIQPAKLEDSAVYLCASSHFRGKDTGELFFGEGSRLTVL.

This clonotype was counted a few times. This chain uses TRBV5-1 with TRBJ2-1; the D gene is possibly TRBD2 (6 bases). This CDR3 has 12 amino acids. The ends were cut back, 1 base at V and 8 bases at J, with 7 bases in the middle. Per germline, CDR1 SGHRS and CDR2 YFSETQ. This CDR3 reads CASSLWGDEQFF. The DNA of the CDR3 is TGCGCCAGCAGCTTGTGGGGGGATGAGCAGTTCTTC.

By share, this clonotype ranks as medium-sized. The chain joins TRBV28 to TRBJ2-7, with TRBD2 as a possible D gene (5 bases). V was pared by 6 bases and J by 4 bases, with 10 bases between. From germline, CDR1 is MDHEN and CDR2 SYDVKM. The CDR3 length is 12 residues. In DNA, the CDR3 is TGTGCCAGCAGCCCGGGGAGATACGAGCAGTACTTC. As protein: CASSPGRYEQYF.

The chain couples TRBV6-2 or TRBV6-3 to TRBJ1-5; D is unclear. Germline CDR1 MNHEY, CDR2 SVGEGT. This CDR3 has 17 amino acids. The V gene lost 5 bases and the J gene lost 0 bases, with 17 bases spanning the gap. CDR3 amino acids: CASSVTFEMVSNQPQHF. DNA of the CDR3: TGTGCCAGCAGTGTGACGTTCGAGATGGTTAGCAATCAGCCCCAGCATTTT.

The gene calls are TRBV2 and TRBJ2-1; 13 nucleotides match TRBD2. V dropped 6 bases and J dropped 7; count of bases not matched to a gene: 3. The V gene's germline CDR1 is SNHLY and CDR2 FYNNEI. The CDR3 is 14 amino acids. CDR3 DNA: TGTGCCAGCAGGCGGACTAGCGGGGGAAATGAGCAGTTCTTC. Protein product: CASRRTSGGNEQFF.

The chain employs TRBV2 and TRBJ2-2; no clear D gene. V was pared by 1 base and J by 6 bases, with 6 bases between. The CDR3 is 13 residues long. CDR1 is SNHLY, CDR2 FYNNEI, per germline. Here the CDR3 reads CASSEDGAGELFF. CDR3 sequence (DNA): TGTGCCAGCAGTGAAGATGGCGCCGGGGAGCTGTTTTTT. Full variable domain (missing parts from reference TRBV2 and TRBJ2-2): EPEVTQTPSHQVTQMGQEVILRCVPISNHLYFYWYRQILGQKVEFLVSFYNNEISEKSEIFDDQFSVERPDGSNFTLKIRSTKLEDSAMYFCASSEDGAGELFFGEGSRLTVL.

This rearrangement joins TRBV2 to TRBJ1-1; TRBD1 might be the D (5 bases). The V gene's germline CDR1 is SNHLY and CDR2 FYNNEI. The germline V and J ends were trimmed by 3 bases and 5 bases, with 13 bases remaining between them. This CDR3 spans 14 amino acids. The CDR3 bases are TGTGCCAGCAGTGAGCTGGACAAGGGAACTGAAGCTTTCTTT. This gives the protein CASSELDKGTEAFF.

In its sample, this clonotype was seen a few times. The gene calls are TRBV3-1 and TRBJ1-1; D call uncertain. Trimming cost V 2 bases and J 6 bases, with 7 bases left between them. This CDR3 region has 12 residues. Germline CDR1 is LGHDT and CDR2 is YNNKEL (reference sequence). The CDR3 region has the DNA TGTGCCAGCAGCCAATCGGGAGCTGAAGCTTTCTTT. The encoded protein is CASSQSGAEAFF.

This clonotype came up a few times. The chain employs TRBV28 and TRBJ2-2; D is possibly TRBD1 or TRBD2 (5 bases each). The CDR3 extends over 14 amino acids. V lost 2 bases, J lost 4 bases, and 8 bases lay in between. CDR1 MDHEN and CDR2 SYDVKM come from the germline V gene. The DNA for the CDR3 is TGTGCCAGCAGTTTACGGGACGCCACCGGGGAGCTGTTTTTT. Translated: CASSLRDATGELFF.

The V and J genes are TRBV29-1 and TRBJ1-1; 10 positions agree with TRBD1. The CDR3 loop spans 14 amino acids. Germline CDR1 and CDR2: SQVTM and ANQGSEA. The junction had 3 bases not matched to a gene; V was cut back by 4 bases and J by 1 base. CDR3 in DNA: TGCAGCGTTGGAGGGGACAGGGGGAACACTGAAGCTTTCTTT. Protein: CSVGGDRGNTEAFF.